A single sample is the source of the 11 T cell receptor beta chains below, sequenced in a study of shared clonotypes between healthy human individuals. Repertoires were generated with immunoSEQ multiplex PCR, while TCRdb's copy carries only in-frame clones and drops some. The table has 490,000 or so clones, approximately 80% seen once; the top ten hold over 10%. The sequencing input was PBMCs. Every receptor here comes from a woman in her forties in good health. Some clones in this sample may be carry-over from other donors' samples.

This clone was seen once. This same CDR3 is encoded by further DNA sequences in the sample. The V call is TRBV7-6, the J call TRBJ2-5; D unresolved. Trimming left V 5 bases short and J 2 bases short, with 3 bases between. This CDR3 spans 11 amino acids. Germline V gene sequence: CDR1 SGHVS, CDR2 FNYEAQ. CDR3 sequence reads: CASSQQETQYF. The CDR3 bases are TGTGCCAGCAGCCAACAAGAGACCCAGTACTTC.

The genes are TRBV7-6 and TRBJ2-7, with TRBD2 as a possible D gene (6 bases). V shed 1 base and J shed 2 bases, with 6 bases lying between them. Germline CDR1 reads SGHVS; CDR2 reads FNYEAQ. The CDR3 covers 13 residues. CDR3 DNA: TGTGCCAGCAGCTTAGGACTAGCCTACGAGCAGTACTTC. It is translated as CASSLGLAYEQYF.

This chain uses TRBV7-7 with TRBJ2-7, with D uncertain. The CDR3 is made up of 13 amino acids. Germline assignment: CDR1 SSHAT and CDR2 FNYEAQ (reference sequence). Trimming removed 1 base from V and 5 bases from J, with 9 bases in between. CDR3: CASSLGGMDEQYF. The CDR3 DNA reads TGTGCCAGCAGCTTAGGGGGTATGGACGAGCAGTACTTC.

V usage is TRBV7-8 and J usage is TRBJ1-1; perhaps TRBD1 as D (6 bases). Germline CDR1 SGHVS, CDR2 FQNEAQ. This CDR3 contains 15 residues. Trimming took off 1 base at V and 6 bases at J, with 15 bases between the two ends. The CDR3 protein is CASSLEYRAAPEAFF. CDR3 in DNA: TGTGCCAGCAGCTTAGAGTACAGGGCCGCCCCTGAAGCTTTCTTT.

The chain combines TRBV5-1 with TRBJ1-5; no definite D call. This CDR3 is 13 amino acids long. Germline CDR1 is SGHRS and CDR2 is YFSETQ. The V gene lost 2 bases and the J gene lost 6 bases, with 9 bases spanning the gap. CDR3 coding DNA: TGCGCCAGCAGCTTTATACCCAGTCAGCCCCAGCATTTT. The encoded protein is CASSFIPSQPQHF.

The rearrangement links TRBV30 to TRBJ2-7; D possibly corresponds to TRBD1 (5 bases). Germline loops: CDR1 GTSNPN, CDR2 SVGIG (reference sequence). V was trimmed by 1 base and J by 3 bases, leaving 7 bases between them. There are 12 residues in the CDR3. CDR3 sequence: CAWSGQFYEQYF. The CDR3 DNA follows: TGTGCCTGGAGTGGACAGTTCTACGAGCAGTACTTC.

This clone was detected only once. V usage is TRBV9 and J usage is TRBJ1-4; TRBD1 might be the D (6 bases). The CDR3 runs to 15 residues. With 4 bases removed from V and 8 bases from J, the gap between germline ends came to 18 bases. From germline, CDR1 is SGDLS and CDR2 YYNGEE. The CDR3: CASSLGGGVGEKLFF. The DNA for the CDR3 is TGTGCCAGCAGCCTAGGGGGAGGGGTAGGCGAAAAACTGTTTTTT. Looking up the rest from reference TRBV9 and TRBJ1-4 gives the full variable domain: DSGVTQTPKHLITATGQRVTLRCSPRSGDLSVYWYQQSLDQGLQFLIQYYNGEERAKGNILERFSAQQFPDLHSELNLSSLELGDSALYFCASSLGGGVGEKLFFGSGTQLSVL.

The CDR3 nucleotides are TGTGCCAGCAGCCGGACAGGGTACGGCGGGGAGCTGTTTTTT. It specifies CASSRTGYGGELFF. This chain connects TRBV5-6 to TRBJ2-2, with 8 bases that match TRBD1. The CDR3 is 14 residues long. V lost 4 bases and J lost 7; bases outside the gene matches: 6. In germline, CDR1 is SGHDT, CDR2 YYEEEE.

The sample holds a few counts of this clone. The chain links TRBV7-6 to TRBJ2-7; 11 bases line up with TRBD2. Trimming cost V 5 bases and J 0 bases; bases outside gene matches: 9. CDR1 is SGHVS, CDR2 FNYEAQ, per germline. The CDR3 covers 17 residues. CDR3 sequence: CASSPGTSGLSSYEQYF. The CDR3 coding sequence is TGTGCCAGCAGCCCCGGGACTAGCGGTTTGAGCTCCTACGAGCAGTACTTC.

V usage is TRBV30 and J usage is TRBJ1-3; D is undetermined. Trimming left V 0 bases short and J 0 bases short, with 9 bases between. Germline V CDR1 and CDR2: GTSNPN, SVGIG (reference sequence). This CDR3 region has 15 residues. This chain's CDR3 is CAWSVGQISGNTIYF. DNA of the CDR3: TGTGCCTGGAGTGTAGGCCAAATCTCTGGAAACACCATATATTTT.

This clone was seen once. A junction end diverges from the germline sequence, so it may reflect a read error. The chain recombines TRBV7-7 with TRBJ2-1, with 7 bases aligning to TRBD2. Germline CDR1 reads SSHAT; CDR2 reads FNYEAQ (reference sequence). This CDR3 has 15 residues. CDR3 DNA: TGTGCTAGCAGAGAGCAGCGGGGCGACCACAATGAGCAGTTCTTC. Translation: CASREQRGDHNEQFF.